The next 26 T cell receptor beta chains were all read from a single sample in a study of T-cell reconstitution after alpha-beta-depleted transplantation in children. Preparation of the TCRbeta library was carried out with unique molecular identifiers. One entry per CDR3 protein, called by TCRdb with MiXCR from the PCR reads. The sample lists some 95,000 distinct CDR3 sequences; around 22% were seen once. The material sequenced was PBMCs, taken before TCRalphabeta/CD19-depleted stem cell transplant. The receptors stem from a boy aged 2-9 years with acute lymphoblastic leukemia, due to receive a stem cell transplant.

In this sample, this clonotype turned up a few times. The genes are TRBV24-1 and TRBJ2-5, with D possibly TRBD2 on 5 matching bases. The CDR3 runs 14 residues. Germline values: CDR1 KGHDR, CDR2 SFDVKD. The V end was cut by 5 bases, the J end by 2 bases, with 11 bases between. The CDR3 DNA sequence: TGTGCCACCAGTGCCGGACTGTTACAAGAGACCCAGTACTTC. Translating it yields CATSAGLLQETQYF.

The chain couples TRBV18 to TRBJ1-2; D possibly corresponds to TRBD1 (5 bases). The CDR3 is 13 amino acids. CDR1 KGHSH and CDR2 LQKENI come from the germline V gene. With 4 bases removed from V and 5 bases from J, the gap between germline ends came to 11 bases. The CDR3 reads CASSLKQEYGYTF. CDR3 DNA: TGTGCCAGCTCACTTAAACAGGAATATGGCTACACCTTC.

This chain links TRBV29-1 with TRBJ1-1, with D possibly being TRBD1 (5 bases). The CDR3 sequence is 13 residues long. Germline-derived CDR1 and CDR2 are SQVTM and ANQGSEA. V was pared by 6 bases and J by 0 bases, with 11 bases between. The CDR3 sequence: CSVGRFMNTEAFF. DNA for the CDR3: TGCAGCGTGGGACGGTTCATGAACACTGAAGCTTTCTTT.

The V and J genes are TRBV6-5 and TRBJ2-2; TRBD2 matches 10 bases. V was clipped by 4 bases and J by 3 bases; unmatched bases: 2. Germline CDR1 is MNHEY and CDR2 is SVGAGI. This CDR3 contains 15 residues. The CDR3 DNA is TGTGCCAGCAGTTCCGGGACTAGCGACACCGGGGAGCTGTTTTTT. This translates into CASSSGTSDTGELFF.

The V and J genes are TRBV7-2 and TRBJ2-3; tentative D call: TRBD1 (6 bases). Trimming took 8 bases from V and 6 from J, leaving 9 bases between them. The CDR3 length is 11 residues. The germline V gene encodes CDR1 SGHTA and CDR2 FQGNSA. DNA for the CDR3: TGTGCCAGCTCAGGACAGGATACGCAGTATTTT. Its translation: CASSGQDTQYF.

The chain carries TRBV27 and TRBJ2-7, with D possibly TRBD2 on 6 matching bases. CDR3 size: 14 residues. Germline CDR1 and CDR2: MNHEY and SMNVEV (reference sequence). Trimming removed 6 bases from V and 0 bases from J, with 12 bases in between. The CDR3: CASRLGGSSYEQYF. In DNA, the CDR3 is TGTGCCAGCAGACTCGGAGGGAGCTCCTACGAGCAGTACTTC.

This clonotype was detected a few times. The chain joins TRBV5-1 to TRBJ2-1, with D uncertain. V lost 2 bases and J 6 bases, leaving 9 bases between the germline ends. This CDR3 has 13 residues. The germline V gene encodes CDR1 SGHRS and CDR2 YFSETQ. The CDR3 region is CASSFSYGNEQFF. CDR3 in DNA: TGCGCCAGCAGCTTTTCCTATGGCAATGAGCAGTTCTTC. Variable domain in full (rest from reference TRBV5-1 and TRBJ2-1): KAGVTQTPRYLIKTRGQQVTLSCSPISGHRSVSWYQQTPGQGLQFLFEYFSETQRNKGNFPGRFSGRQFSNSRSEMNVSTLELGDSALYLCASSFSYGNEQFFGPGTRLTVL.

The chain is built from TRBV29-1 and TRBJ1-1; no clear D gene. Looked up from germline, CDR1 is SQVTM and CDR2 is ANQGSEA. The CDR3 length is 15 residues. V was pared by 0 bases and J by 5 bases, with 16 bases between. CDR3 residues: CSVEDPTGTGTEAFF. DNA for the CDR3: TGCAGCGTTGAAGATCCGACCGGTACGGGAACTGAAGCTTTCTTT. Together with reference TRBV29-1 and TRBJ1-1, the CDR3 gives the full variable domain: SAVISQKPSRDICQRGTSLTIQCQVDSQVTMMFWYRQQPGQSLTLIATANQGSEATYESGFVIDKFPISRPNLTFSTLTVSNMSPEDSSIYLCSVEDPTGTGTEAFFGQGTRLTVV.

The V call is TRBV29-1, the J call TRBJ2-7; 8 bases match TRBD2. The CDR3 totals 13 residues. Trimming took 5 bases from V and 2 from J; bases not matched to a gene: 5. Per germline, CDR1 SQVTM and CDR2 ANQGSEA. The CDR3 is CSVNLAGPYEQYF. CDR3 nucleotides: TGCAGCGTTAATCTAGCGGGCCCCTACGAGCAGTACTTC.

This clonotype was observed a handful of times. This chain uses TRBV25-1 with TRBJ2-5, with D maybe TRBD2 (5 bases). V was trimmed by 5 bases and J by 2 bases, leaving 9 bases between them. Germline V lookup: CDR1 MGHDK, CDR2 SYGVNS. The CDR3 extends over 13 amino acids. DNA for the CDR3: TGTGCCAGCAGTAGCGGAGGTCAAGAGACCCAGTACTTC. It yields the protein CASSSGGQETQYF. The complete variable domain, with remaining parts taken from reference TRBV25-1 and TRBJ2-5, reads EADIYQTPRYLVIGTGKKITLECSQTMGHDKMYWYQQDPGMELHLIHYSYGVNSTEKGDLSSESTVSRIRTEHFPLTLESARPSHTSQYLCASSSGGQETQYFGPGTRLLVL.

The V gene is TRBV6-2 or TRBV6-3, the J gene TRBJ2-7; D is uncertain. The CDR3 extends over 13 amino acids. Germline V gene sequence: CDR1 MNHEY, CDR2 SVGEGT. The V and J ends lost 8 bases and 1 base respectively, with 12 bases between them. The CDR3 DNA sequence: TGTGCCAGCGGATCTGACGGATCCTACGAGCAGTACTTC. Translating gives CASGSDGSYEQYF.

This clonotype was detected only a few times. The J gene is TRBJ2-5, the V gene TRBV30; D possibly corresponds to TRBD1 (6 bases). Trimming took off 5 bases at V and 5 bases at J, with 21 bases between the two ends. Germline CDR1 GTSNPN, CDR2 SVGIG (reference sequence). CDR3 length: 15 residues. The CDR3 is CAWGARGSARETQYF. The CDR3 coding sequence is TGTGCCTGGGGCGCCAGGGGCAGCGCTAGGGAGACCCAGTACTTC.

Only a few counts were recorded for this clonotype. The V gene is TRBV3-1, the J gene TRBJ2-3; maybe TRBD2 (5 bases). Germline values: CDR1 LGHDT, CDR2 YNNKEL (reference sequence). The germline V and J ends were trimmed by 4 bases and 2 bases, with 25 bases remaining between them. The CDR3 contains 19 residues. Written as DNA, the CDR3 is TGTGCCAGCAGCCCGACGGTGCGCGAGGGTCCCTCTATCACAGATACGCAGTATTTT. Encoded protein: CASSPTVREGPSITDTQYF.

In this sample, this clonotype turned up a few times. This chain joins TRBV20-1 and TRBJ1-2; 8 positions agree with TRBD1. The CDR3 sequence is 13 residues long. Per the germline V gene, CDR1 is DFQATT and CDR2 is SNEGSKA (reference sequence). V lost 5 bases and J lost 2; bases outside the gene matches: 4. The DNA of the CDR3 is TGCAGTGCTGAGGACAGGGTCAACTATGGCTACACCTTC. Translated, it gives CSAEDRVNYGYTF.

This clonotype was detected only a few times. The chain is built from TRBV29-1 and TRBJ1-2; D call uncertain. The V gene lost 6 bases and the J gene lost 6 bases, with 5 bases spanning the gap. Looked up from germline, CDR1 is SQVTM and CDR2 is ANQGSEA. This CDR3 has 9 amino acids. This chain's CDR3 is CSVLDGYTF. CDR3 bases: TGCAGCGTCCTCGATGGCTACACCTTC.

V gene TRBV6-1 combines with J gene TRBJ2-7, with TRBD1 identical over 7 bases. Germline-derived CDR1 and CDR2 are MNHNS and SASEGT. Germline trimming cut 6 bases from V and 6 bases from J; bases unmatched to any gene: 11. CDR3 length equals 14 residues. The CDR3, as DNA: TGTGCCAGCAGAACAACAGGGGAATTTGCCGAGCAGTACTTC. This codes for CASRTTGEFAEQYF.

This clonotype was picked up a small number of times. The junction differs from germline at one of its ends, possibly a read error. This chain joins TRBV7-8 and TRBJ2-7, with D possibly being TRBD2 (6 bases). The CDR3 is 12 amino acids. Germline V CDR1 and CDR2: SGHVS, FQNEAQ. CDR3 sequence reads: CASSLAAEGGNF. DNA of the CDR3: TGTGCCAGCAGCTTAGCTGCAGAGGGCGGGAACTTC. The full variable domain, in which reference TRBV7-8 and TRBJ2-7 provide the parts outside the CDR3, is GAGVSQSPRYKVAKRGQDVALRCDPISGHVSLFWYQQALGQGPEFLTYFQNEAQLDKSGLPSDRFFAERPEGSVSTLKIQRTQQEDSAVYLCASSLAAEGGNFGPGTRLTVT.

The CDR3 nucleotides are TGTGCCACCAGTGATCACCGACAGGGGGACAATCAGCCCCAGCATTTT. Translation: CATSDHRQGDNQPQHF. V is TRBV24-1 and J is TRBJ1-5, with TRBD1 identical over 9 bases. The length of the CDR3 is 16 residues. Germline values: CDR1 KGHDR, CDR2 SFDVKD. V lost 3 bases and J lost 3; bases outside the gene matches: 5.

This clonotype was detected many times. The chain employs TRBV3-1 and TRBJ2-7, with 10 bases aligning to TRBD2. CDR1 and CDR2 (germline): LGHDT, YNNKEL (reference sequence). Trimming cost V 6 bases and J 7 bases; bases outside gene matches: 3. This CDR3 region has 12 residues. The CDR3 DNA sequence: TGTGCCAGCAGTCCACTAGCGGGAGAGCAGTACTTC. Translating it yields CASSPLAGEQYF.

The V call is TRBV3-1, the J call TRBJ1-1; the D gene is possibly TRBD1 (5 bases). This CDR3 has 15 residues. The V end was cut by 1 base, the J end by 4 bases, with 13 bases between. The germline CDR1 and CDR2 sequences are LGHDT and YNNKEL (reference sequence). The CDR3 DNA reads TGTGCCAGCAGCCAAGGATTCGGAGGGGCCACTGAAGCTTTCTTT. It yields the protein CASSQGFGGATEAFF.

The V call is TRBV3-1, the J call TRBJ2-7; 9 nucleotides align to TRBD2. In germline, CDR1 is LGHDT, CDR2 YNNKEL (reference sequence). The length of the CDR3 is 18 residues. The junction had 16 bases not matched to a gene; V was cut back by 4 bases and J by 3 bases. The CDR3 DNA reads TGTGCCAGCAGCCTGACTAGCGGAGGGGCCTACGGCATCTACGAGCAGTACTTC. Translated: CASSLTSGGAYGIYEQYF.

The CDR3 DNA follows: TGCAGTGCTAGTCCTAGAAGCGGGAGCTCCTACAATGAGCAGTTCTTC. This translates into CSASPRSGSSYNEQFF. This chain connects TRBV20-1 to TRBJ2-1; 8 nucleotides agree with TRBD2. Per the germline V gene, CDR1 is DFQATT and CDR2 is SNEGSKA (reference sequence). V lost 3 bases and J lost 0; bases outside the gene matches: 7. CDR3 length: 16 residues.

This clonotype occurred a few times. The chain uses TRBV28 and TRBJ2-3; D remains ambiguous. V dropped 10 bases and J dropped 0 bases, with 11 bases sitting between them. There are 13 residues in the CDR3. Per germline, CDR1 MDHEN and CDR2 SYDVKM. In DNA form, the CDR3 reads TGTGCCACCATAGACCTCAGCACAGATACGCAGTATTTT. It translates to CATIDLSTDTQYF.

The table lists this clonotype with a few counts. The chain carries TRBV7-2 and TRBJ2-6; D may be TRBD2 (5 bases). The CDR3 runs 13 residues. Germline V gene lookup returns CDR1 SGHTA and CDR2 FQGNSA. V was trimmed by 4 bases and J by 6 bases, leaving 7 bases between them. The chain's CDR3 is CASSSGMANVLTF. CDR3 coding DNA: TGTGCCAGCAGCTCCGGGATGGCCAACGTCCTGACTTTC.

V and J are TRBV20-1 and TRBJ2-7; TRBD2 aligns across 8 bases. Germline trimming cut 4 bases from V and 2 bases from J; bases unmatched to any gene: 19. The CDR3 length is 18 residues. The germline CDR1 and CDR2 sequences are DFQATT and SNEGSKA (reference sequence). The CDR3 protein is CSATDSFHTSGGAYEQYF. The CDR3 DNA reads as TGCAGTGCTACCGACAGTTTTCATACTAGCGGAGGAGCCTACGAGCAGTACTTC.

In its sample, this clonotype was seen once. The rearrangement links TRBV18 to TRBJ2-4; no clear D gene. Germline V gene lookup returns CDR1 KGHSH and CDR2 LQKENI. Trimming took off 2 bases at V and 1 base at J, with 9 bases between the two ends. CDR3 length equals 15 residues. The CDR3 reads CASSPSARAKNIQYF. CDR3 bases: TGTGCCAGCTCACCAAGCGCCAGGGCCAAAAACATTCAGTACTTC.